One sample yielded the 9 T cell receptor beta chains listed below, sequenced in a study of spatial heterogeneity in lung cancer. TCRdb analysed the 5' RACE reads with MiXCR anew, one entry per CDR3 protein. The repertoire holds tens of thousands of distinct CDR3 sequences, with more than 10% as singletons. Time point described: sample taken at primary tumor resection. Unsorted tumor, nontumor lung tissue or cryopreserved PBMC supplied the whole RNA. This sample comprised PBMCs, obtained at surgery. The source of these receptors is a male donor with early-stage non-small cell lung cancer.

There are many counts of this clonotype. The V and J genes are TRBV30 and TRBJ1-1; D is ambiguous. V gave up 0 bases and J gave up 6 bases, with 11 bases separating them. CDR1 GTSNPN and CDR2 SVGIG come from the germline V gene (reference sequence). The CDR3 consists of 13 residues. DNA for the CDR3: TGTGCCTGGAGTGTACTCGAGGGATCTGAAGCTTTCTTT. It is translated as CAWSVLEGSEAFF.

This clonotype has a handful of counts. The genes are TRBV20-1 and TRBJ2-5, with 10 bases that match TRBD1. This CDR3 has 14 residues. Germline V gene data show CDR1 as DFQATT and CDR2 as SNEGSKA (reference sequence). Trimming at V came to 6 bases and at J to 4 bases, leaving 8 bases not matched to a gene. This CDR3 reads CSAPTTGGTETQYF. In DNA, the CDR3 is TGCAGTGCCCCGACGACAGGGGGCACAGAGACCCAGTACTTC.

This clonotype was observed at least ten times. The V gene is TRBV29-1, the J gene TRBJ2-5; TRBD1 is a possible D gene (6 bases). Per germline, CDR1 SQVTM and CDR2 ANQGSEA. V was trimmed by 8 bases and J by 6 bases, leaving 22 bases between them. The CDR3 is 14 amino acids. CDR3 sequence: CSILVRTGMQTQYF. Here the CDR3 DNA reads TGCAGCATCCTCGTGCGAACAGGGATGCAGACCCAGTACTTC.

The chain links TRBV27 to TRBJ2-2; TRBD1 might be the D (5 bases). The germline gives CDR1 MNHEY, CDR2 SMNVEV (reference sequence). Trimming pared 2 bases from V and 0 bases from J, leaving 7 bases between. The CDR3 is 15 residues long. The CDR3 coding sequence is TGTGCCAGCAGTTTACACAGGACGAACACCGGGGAGCTGTTTTTT. Translation gives CASSLHRTNTGELFF.

This clonotype occurred many times. This rearrangement joins TRBV5-6 to TRBJ2-7; D may be TRBD1 (5 bases). The CDR3 covers 17 residues. CDR1 and CDR2 (germline): SGHDT, YYEEEE. Trimming removed 4 bases at V and 0 bases at J, with 20 bases between. CDR3 nucleotides: TGTGCCAGCAGCATGACCCTGCAGGGAATAAGCTCCTACGAGCAGTACTTC. Its protein product is CASSMTLQGISSYEQYF.

This clonotype came up a few times. CDR3 in amino acids: CASSLLNEQFF. The CDR3 nucleotides read TGCGCCAGCAGCCTCCTGAATGAGCAGTTCTTC. V gene TRBV5-1 combines with J gene TRBJ2-1; D unresolved. V was cut by 4 bases and J by 7 bases, with 6 bases left in between. This CDR3 is built from 11 residues. Germline V gives CDR1 SGHRS, CDR2 YFSETQ. Using reference TRBV5-1 and TRBJ2-1 for the parts outside the CDR3, the full variable domain is KAGVTQTPRYLIKTRGQQVTLSCSPISGHRSVSWYQQTPGQGLQFLFEYFSETQRNKGNFPGRFSGRQFSNSRSEMNVSTLELGDSALYLCASSLLNEQFFGPGTRLTVL.

This chain links TRBV7-9 with TRBJ1-1; D is possibly TRBD1 (6 bases). CDR1 SEHNR and CDR2 FQNEAQ come from the germline V gene (reference sequence). CDR3 length: 13 residues. Deletions cut 7 bases from V and 6 bases from J, with 15 bases between. The CDR3 sequence is CASNIQGISEAFF. In DNA form, the CDR3 reads TGTGCCAGCAACATACAGGGAATATCTGAAGCTTTCTTT.

This clonotype was recorded at least ten times. This rearrangement joins TRBV4-1 to TRBJ1-1; TRBD1 matches 11 bases. The germline V gene encodes CDR1 MGHRA and CDR2 YSYEKL. The CDR3 covers 15 residues. J was trimmed by 3 bases and V by 3 bases; bases with no gene match: 3. This CDR3 reads CASSQDRGRYTEAFF. The CDR3 bases are TGCGCCAGCAGCCAGGACAGGGGGCGGTACACTGAAGCTTTCTTT.

This clonotype turned up a few times. The rearrangement joins TRBV20-1 to TRBJ1-2, with no clear D. There are 13 residues in the CDR3. Trimming shortened V by 3 bases and J by 9 bases, and 17 bases separated the two germline ends. CDR1 DFQATT and CDR2 SNEGSKA come from the germline V gene (reference sequence). CDR3 amino acids: CSARDGADGSYTF. Here the CDR3 DNA reads TGCAGTGCTAGGGATGGAGCTGATGGGAGCTACACCTTC.